The source of this T cell receptor beta chain is a study of cytomegalovirus exposure and HLA in healthy donors. PCR involved 60 Vbeta and 13 Jbeta primers. The method was immunoSEQ multiplex PCR; TCRdb's version includes in-frame clones alone and lacks a portion of them. Seen here are some 150,000 clones, roughly 85% observed once, and the top ten hold roughly 1.9%. The germline V gene encodes CDR1 SQVTM and CDR2 ANQGSEA. J lost 1 base, V lost 3 bases, and 7 bases had no gene match. The CDR3 length is 15 residues. Sequencing was carried out using PBMCs. This clonotype originated in a man between 40 and 49 years old in good health and CMV-seronegative. The V call is TRBV29-1, the J call TRBJ2-3; 7 nucleotides line up with TRBD1. The CDR3 coding sequence is TGCAGCGTTGACCTGGACAGGACCCGCACAGATACGCAGTATTTT. This encodes CSVDLDRTRTDTQYF.